This is a list of T cell receptor beta chains from one sample in a study of CD8 T cells in Susac syndrome. From the immunoSEQ multiplex PCR reads, TCRdb called clonotypes with MiXCR, one entry per CDR3 protein. The table records around 300,000 distinct CDR3 sequences, approximately 90% of them present only once. Sample: CD4+ T cells from PBMCs. The receptors derive from a human donor with multiple sclerosis. Both conserved end residues are part of each CDR3. The D gene is left open where the match is weak. Rows may omit the clone size; those that give it use once, few, many or a size class.

DNA,CDR3,V,size,J,length,D
TGTGCCTGGACGGCGATCGGGGGGCTGGATGAAGCTTTCTTT,CAWTAIGGLDEAFF,TRBV30,-,TRBJ1-1,14,-
TGCGCCAGCGCGGTGGGAGGACCTAATGAAAAACTGTTTTTT,CASAVGGPNEKLFF,TRBV5-1,-,TRBJ1-4,14,-
TGTGCCAGCAGCCAAGCGGGGGGTAGGGGGTCCTACAATGAGCAGTTCTTC,CASSQAGGRGSYNEQFF,TRBV12-3/TRBV12-4,-,TRBJ2-1,17,TRBD2
TGTGCCAGCAGCTTAGACACCGGGACAGGGGGAGAGACCCAGTACTTC,CASSLDTGTGGETQYF,TRBV7-2,-,TRBJ2-5,16,TRBD1
TGCAGTGCTAGAGCCCCTTCCACATCCTACGAGCAGTACTTC,CSARAPSTSYEQYF,TRBV20-1,-,TRBJ2-7,14,-
TGTGCCAGTAGTATGTGGGGGCAACAGCCCCAGCATTTT,CASSMWGQQPQHF,TRBV19,-,TRBJ1-5,13,-
TGTGCCAGCAGTTTATATGAGGGGGGTGGCTACACCTTC,CASSLYEGGGYTF,TRBV12-3/TRBV12-4,-,TRBJ1-2,13,-
TGTGCCAGCAGCTTGGGGCAGGGGGTGATTGGAAACACCATATATTTT,CASSLGQGVIGNTIYF,TRBV5-4,once,TRBJ1-3,16,TRBD1
TGCAGTGCTAGAACCTTAGTAGCAGATACGCAGTATTTT,CSARTLVADTQYF,TRBV20-1,-,TRBJ2-3,13,-
TGTGCCAGCAGCTTGTGGCTGACAGGATCCACTGAAGCTTTCTTT,CASSLWLTGSTEAFF,TRBV5-4,-,TRBJ1-1,15,-
TGTGCCAGCAGTTTTGAAAGCTCCTACAATGAGCAGTTCTTC,CASSFESSYNEQFF,TRBV6-2/TRBV6-3,-,TRBJ2-1,14,-
TGTGCCAGCAGCCAGAGCGGGAGCACAGATACGCAGTATTTT,CASSQSGSTDTQYF,TRBV7-9,-,TRBJ2-3,14,-
TGTGCCACCAGCAGAGGGGACAGACGGCGAGGCACAGATACGCAGTATTTT,CATSRGDRRRGTDTQYF,TRBV15,-,TRBJ2-3,17,TRBD1
TGTGCCAGCAGCTTCCGGGCCAATCAAGTCGGCGAGCAGTACTTC,CASSFRANQVGEQYF,TRBV7-8,-,TRBJ2-7,15,-
TGCGCCAGCGGCGGGACGGCATATGGCTACACCTTC,CASGGTAYGYTF,TRBV5-1,-,TRBJ1-2,12,-
TGCGCCAGCCACACAAGGCTCCGGGAGGTGAATCAGCCCCAGCATTTT,CASHTRLREVNQPQHF,TRBV10-1,-,TRBJ1-5,16,-
TGCGCCAGCAGCTTAGGTGGACAGGGGAACTCTGGCTACACCTTC,CASSLGGQGNSGYTF,TRBV5-1,-,TRBJ1-2,15,TRBD1
TGCAGTGCTAGAGACAGGACCCAAACCTACGAGCAGTACTTC,CSARDRTQTYEQYF,TRBV20-1,-,TRBJ2-7,14,-
TGCGCCAGCACCTACTTGGACAGGGTGAACACTGAAGCTTTCTTT,CASTYLDRVNTEAFF,TRBV5-1,-,TRBJ1-1,15,TRBD1
TGCGCCAGCAGCCAAGATAGCTCCGGGACAGGAATCTATGGCTACACCTTC,CASSQDSSGTGIYGYTF,TRBV4-1,-,TRBJ1-2,17,TRBD1
TGTGCCTGGAGTGTACAATGGGGCGGCTATGGCTACACCTTC,CAWSVQWGGYGYTF,TRBV30,-,TRBJ1-2,14,-
TGTGCCATCAGTGACCAGACTATGAACACTGAAGCTTTCTTT,CAISDQTMNTEAFF,TRBV10-3,-,TRBJ1-1,14,-
TGTGCCAGCAGCCGGAGGACTAGCGGGGGGCAATACAATGAGCAGTTCTTC,CASSRRTSGGQYNEQFF,TRBV12-3/TRBV12-4,-,TRBJ2-1,17,TRBD2
TGCAGCGTTATTGGTTCGAGGGCGAACACTGAAGCTTTCTTT,CSVIGSRANTEAFF,TRBV29-1,-,TRBJ1-1,14,-
TGTGCCAGCAGTTTATCGACGGGAGGGGATCGTCCCCAGCATTTT,CASSLSTGGDRPQHF,TRBV27,-,TRBJ1-5,15,-
TGTGCCAGTAGTGGACCGGGTACCTCCCGCGGTTCACCCCTCCACTTT,CASSGPGTSRGSPLHF,TRBV19,-,TRBJ1-6,16,-
TGTGCCAGCAGCATCACGCTAGCGGGGGGACTTCTAGACTTC,CASSITLAGGLLDF,TRBV11-2,-,TRBJ2-7,14,TRBD2
TGCAGTGCTAGGAGGGGGACAGGGGGCGATGGCTACACCTTC,CSARRGTGGDGYTF,TRBV20-1,-,TRBJ1-2,14,TRBD1
TGTGCCAGCAGTGATGGGCCTAGGCTGAACACTGAAGCTTCCTTT,CASSDGPRLNTEASF,TRBV2,-,TRBJ1-1,15,-
TGTGCCAGCAGCCCGAACACTGCCTTCGATGGCTACACCTTC,CASSPNTAFDGYTF,TRBV7-6,-,TRBJ1-2,14,-
TGTGCCAGCAGCGTATCACCCGACCTAAAGTGGGCCGAGCAGTACTTC,CASSVSPDLKWAEQYF,TRBV9,-,TRBJ2-7,16,-
TGTGCCAGCAGCCAAGATCTAATCAGGGGGCTAGCGGGGGGGGTTGCTGGCGGGGAGCTGTTTTTT,CASSQDLIRGLAGGVAGGELFF,TRBV4-2,once,TRBJ2-2,22,TRBD2
TGTGCCACCAGCAGAGATGCGGCAGAAGAGACCCAGTACTTC,CATSRDAAEETQYF,TRBV15,-,TRBJ2-5,14,-
TGCAGTGCTATCGAGAGGGCAGCGGCAGATACGCAGTATTTT,CSAIERAAADTQYF,TRBV20-1,-,TRBJ2-3,14,-
TGTGCCATCAGGGAGGGACAGAACTACAATGAGCAGTTCTTC,CAIREGQNYNEQFF,TRBV10-3,-,TRBJ2-1,14,-
TGTGCCAGCAGCCACAATGGCGGGAGGGTCGGTGAGCAGTTCTTC,CASSHNGGRVGEQFF,TRBV14,-,TRBJ2-1,15,TRBD2
TGTGCCAGCAGCCCCGGGGAGGGACCGACTACTAGCACAGATACGCAGTATTTT,CASSPGEGPTTSTDTQYF,TRBV14,-,TRBJ2-3,18,TRBD2
TGTGCCAGCAGCCCGCTAGCGTGGTATCCTCCTACGCAGTATTTT,CASSPLAWYPPTQYF,TRBV7-2,once,TRBJ2-3,15,-
TGCAGTGCTAGCCCTTCGGCGGGGGGACGATTCCAAGAGACCCAGTACTTC,CSASPSAGGRFQETQYF,TRBV20-1,-,TRBJ2-5,17,TRBD2
TGTGCCAGCAGTCCCAGTGGGGTCGGAGCTTTCTTT,CASSPSGVGAFF,TRBV12-3/TRBV12-4,once,TRBJ1-1,12,-
TGTGCCAGTAGTAGAGACAGGGTACGGCCCCAGCATTTT,CASSRDRVRPQHF,TRBV19,-,TRBJ1-5,13,TRBD1
TGCGCCAGCAGCCCCCCCGCGTTAGCATCTCCCGACAATGAGCAGTTCTTC,CASSPPALASPDNEQFF,TRBV5-1,-,TRBJ2-1,17,-
TGTGCCAGTAGTATCCGCCGGCAGCCCGAGGAGATGAATGAGCAGTTCTTC,CASSIRRQPEEMNEQFF,TRBV19,-,TRBJ2-1,17,-
TGTGCCAGCACCTCTCTAGCGGCGGAAACTACTATTTACAATGAGCAGTTCTTC,CASTSLAAETTIYNEQFF,TRBV21-1,-,TRBJ2-1,18,-